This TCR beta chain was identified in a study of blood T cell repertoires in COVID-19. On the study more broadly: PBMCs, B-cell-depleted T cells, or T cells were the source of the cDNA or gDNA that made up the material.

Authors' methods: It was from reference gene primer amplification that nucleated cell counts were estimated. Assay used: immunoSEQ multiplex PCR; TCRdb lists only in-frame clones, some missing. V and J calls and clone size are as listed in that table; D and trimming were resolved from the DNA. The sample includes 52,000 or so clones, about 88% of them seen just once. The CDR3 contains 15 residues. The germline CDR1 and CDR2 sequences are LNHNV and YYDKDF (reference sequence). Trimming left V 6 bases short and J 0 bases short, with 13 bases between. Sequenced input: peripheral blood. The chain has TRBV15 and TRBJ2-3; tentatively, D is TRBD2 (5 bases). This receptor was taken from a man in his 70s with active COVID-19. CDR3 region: CATRSGLASTDTQYF. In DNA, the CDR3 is TGTGCCACCAGGTCGGGTTTAGCGAGCACAGATACGCAGTATTTT.